Below, 16 T cell receptor beta chains from the same sample are listed, as sequenced in a study of tumor-infiltrating lymphocytes in primary liver carcinoma. Reverse transcription of 500 to 650 ng total RNA with a constant-region primer produced TCR beta cDNA. Slightly modified ARM-PCR, run as three nested multiplex PCR rounds, produced the TCR beta libraries. Forward primers for TRBV1-TRBV30 and a C-beta reverse primer served the first two PCR rounds, at 10 cycles each. TCRdb re-analysed the multiplex PCR reads in MiXCR, keeping a single row per CDR3 protein. The sample consists of fewer than 250,000 distinct CDR3 sequences, around 85% of them appearing once. Joint extraction of RNA and DNA used roughly 19-33 mg of bulk tissue that was unsorted. Sample: tumor tissue from primary liver carcinoma. The receptor source for this set is a man in his forties or fifties with primary liver carcinoma and hepatitis B virus infection.

There are many counts of this clonotype. This chain connects TRBV10-3 to TRBJ2-5, with 9 bases fitting TRBD2. This CDR3 is built from 14 residues. V shed 6 bases and J 5 bases; nucleotides not matched to a gene: 7. Germline V gene sequence: CDR1 ENHRY, CDR2 SYGVKD. The CDR3 is CAISAGTSQETQYF. CDR3 DNA sequence: TGTGCCATCAGCGCCGGGACTAGCCAGGAGACCCAGTACTTC.

In this sample, this clonotype turned up many times. The rearrangement uses TRBV12-3 or TRBV12-4 and TRBJ1-4, with D possibly matching TRBD1 (6 bases). This CDR3 is 14 amino acids long. V was clipped by 4 bases and J by 5 bases, with 11 bases between them. The CDR3 region has the DNA TGTGCCAGCAGTTCAACCACAGGGAATGAAAAACTGTTTTTT. It translates to CASSSTTGNEKLFF.

A word on this clonotype: The junction and the germline gene differ at one end; a read error may be behind it. The chain is built from TRBV11-1 and TRBJ2-7, with D possibly being TRBD2 (5 bases). The CDR3 is made up of 13 amino acids. Germline CDR1 SGHAT, CDR2 FQDESV (reference sequence). CDR3 DNA sequence: TGTACCAGCAGCCTGGTGCTAGCATGGGAGCACTACTTC. This gives the protein CTSSLVLAWEHYF.

The chain employs TRBV11-2 and TRBJ1-6, with a possible D match to TRBD1 (5 bases). The CDR3 is 16 amino acids. Germline assignment: CDR1 SGHAT and CDR2 FQNNGV. CDR3 sequence: CATSLGDDRYNSPLHF. Here the CDR3 DNA reads TGTGCTACCAGCTTAGGGGACGACCGTTATAATTCACCCCTCCACTTT.

Remarks on this clonotype: A much bigger clone sits one base away, suggesting this may be a read error. The rearrangement uses TRBV28 and TRBJ1-5; D call uncertain. CDR3 size: 16 residues. The V end lost 2 bases, the J end lost 2 bases, and 13 bases lay between the germline ends. Germline V gives CDR1 MDHEN, CDR2 SYDVKM. The CDR3: CASSLPPERGNQPQHF. CDR3 in DNA: TGTGCCAGCAGTTTACCCCCAGAGCGAGGCAATCAGCCCCAGCATTTT.

This clonotype showed up just once. At one of its ends the junction is not consistent with the germline gene, which may arise from a read error. V usage is TRBV10-3 and J usage is TRBJ1-1; D is unresolved. This CDR3 is built from 13 residues. Looked up from germline, CDR1 is ENHRY and CDR2 is SYGVKD. The CDR3: CVISNARTTEAFF. The CDR3 nucleotides read TGTGTCATCAGCAACGCCCGGACCACTGAAGCTTTCTTT.

The genes are TRBV6-2 or TRBV6-3 and TRBJ2-7; 7 bases match TRBD1. The better agreement between TRBJ2-1 and the DNA end casts doubt on the J call. CDR1 MNHEY and CDR2 SVGEGT come from the germline V gene. This CDR3 spans 16 amino acids. The CDR3 DNA follows: TGTGCCAGCACCATATCCCGGGACAGCCTTTCCTACGAGCAGTTCTTC. It is translated as CASTISRDSLSYEQFF.

As for this clonotype: No conserved phenylalanine or tryptophan ends this CDR3, so it is likely a read error. No DNA is shown, since the ends of the CDR3 on it are uncertain; the CDR3 is the one TCRdb lists. V usage is TRBV6-6 and J usage is TRBJ2-1; the table's TRBD1 call for D was not verified on the DNA. From germline, CDR1 is MNHNY and CDR2 SVGAGI (reference sequence). The CDR3 spans 11 residues, counting both ends. The CDR3 region is CASSPGDEQFL.

On this clonotype itself: Likely a read error: the CDR3 ends without its conserved phenylalanine or tryptophan. The limits of the CDR3 on the DNA are not certain, so only TCRdb's listed CDR3 is given. The V and J genes are TRBV11-1 and TRBJ1-6; TRBD1, as called in the table, went unchecked against the DNA. Germline V gene sequence: CDR1 SGHAT, CDR2 FQDESV (reference sequence). The CDR3 length is 13 residues, termini included. The CDR3 loop is CASSRTVVSPLQI.

Notes on this clonotype: A read error may explain this, as a much larger clone is one base away. This rearrangement joins TRBV28 to TRBJ2-3; D is undetermined. The ends were cut back, 6 bases at V and 6 bases at J, with 16 bases in the middle. CDR1 and CDR2 from the germline V gene are MDHEN and SYDVKM. The CDR3 sequence is 14 residues long. Here the CDR3 reads CASSIPSWPDTQYF. The CDR3 nucleotides read TGTGCCAGCAGCATCCCCAGCTGGCCGGATACGCAGTATTTT.

This clonotype has ten or more counts. The chain links TRBV5-1 to TRBJ1-1; perhaps TRBD1 as D (6 bases). Looked up from germline, CDR1 is SGHRS and CDR2 is YFSETQ. CDR3 length equals 15 residues. With 0 bases removed from V and 0 bases from J, the gap between germline ends came to 9 bases. The chain's CDR3 is CASSLGQAMNTEAFF. CDR3 sequence (DNA): TGCGCCAGCAGCTTGGGACAGGCTATGAACACTGAAGCTTTCTTT.

On this clonotype: The germline gene is not matched at one end of the junction; a read error may be the cause. CDR3 protein: CVSSWGAEAVF. The CDR3 nucleotides are TGTGTCAGCAGTTGGGGAGCAGAAGCTGTCTTT. The V call is TRBV6-2 or TRBV6-3, the J call TRBJ1-1; D uncertain. Germline V gene sequence: CDR1 MNHEY, CDR2 SVGEGT. This CDR3 region has 11 residues.

Notes on this clonotype: This may be a read error: a much more frequent sequence differs by one nucleotide. The V call is TRBV4-1, the J call TRBJ2-3; D call uncertain. In germline, CDR1 is MGHRA, CDR2 YSYEKL. The CDR3 contains 14 residues. CDR3 in DNA: TGCGCCAGCAGCCAAGATCCAGGCACAGATATGCAGTATTTT. This sequence encodes CASSQDPGTDMQYF.

Notes on this clonotype: This clone may be a read error of a much larger clone one base away. The chain combines TRBV11-2 with TRBJ2-2; D unresolved. The CDR3 covers 14 residues. V was pared by 1 base and J by 5 bases, with 8 bases between. Germline lookup yields CDR1 SGHAT and CDR2 FQNNGV. The CDR3 loop is CASSLGWETGELFF. CDR3 DNA sequence: TGTGCCAGCAGCTTAGGCTGGGAAACCGGGGAGCTGTTTTTT.

As for this clonotype: One end of the junction is discordant with germline, which a read error may explain. This rearrangement joins TRBV10-3 to TRBJ2-7, with 9 bases aligning to TRBD2. The CDR3 runs to 14 residues. Germline assignment: CDR1 ENHRY and CDR2 SYGVKD. CDR3 amino acids: CVISEVSGSYEQYF. CDR3 DNA sequence: TGTGTCATCAGTGAGGTTAGCGGGAGCTACGAGCAGTACTTC.

This clonotype was counted at least ten times. The J gene is TRBJ2-7, the V gene TRBV4-3; 7 nucleotides agree with TRBD2. Losses at the gene ends were 1 base for V and 5 bases for J; bases not matched to a gene: 8. The CDR3 length is 15 residues. Germline V lookup: CDR1 LGHNA, CDR2 YSLEER. In DNA, the CDR3 is TGCGCCAGCAGCCAAGGTCCGGGAGGAGAGGACGAGCAGTACTTC. It translates to CASSQGPGGEDEQYF.